The 16 T cell receptor beta chains reported below all come from one sample, sequenced in a study of blood T cell repertoires in COVID-19. Method: immunoSEQ multiplex PCR; TCRdb's copy keeps in-frame clones and lacks some. The sample shows about 130,000 clones, roughly 80% of them seen only once. Input material: peripheral blood. These receptors were collected from a man in his sixties with acute or convalescent COVID-19.

The chain employs TRBV3-1 (or the pseudogene TRBV3-2) and TRBJ1-1; TRBD1 is a possible D gene (6 bases). V gave up 4 bases and J gave up 1 base, with 10 bases separating them. The CDR3 has 14 residues. Germline V gene sequence: CDR1 LGHDT, CDR2 YNNKEL (reference sequence). CDR3 sequence: CASSRDRSNTEAFF. The CDR3 DNA sequence: TGTGCCAGCAGCCGAGACAGGTCGAACACTGAAGCTTTCTTT.

This clone was counted between two and nine times. The chain employs TRBV2 and TRBJ1-2; D gene uncertain. V was trimmed by 6 bases and J by 4 bases, leaving 12 bases between them. CDR1 and CDR2 from the germline V gene are SNHLY and FYNNEI. There are 13 residues in the CDR3. CDR3 protein: CASSPQPIYGYTF. Written as DNA, the CDR3 is TGTGCCAGCAGCCCACAACCAATCTATGGCTACACCTTC.

This chain uses TRBV11-2 with TRBJ1-1, with 10 bases that match TRBD1. The CDR3 runs to 14 residues. CDR1 is SGHAT, CDR2 FQNNGV, per germline. V lost 4 bases to trimming and J lost 5 bases; unmatched junction nucleotides: 4. CDR3 loop: CASSYGQGGTEAFF. CDR3 nucleotide sequence: TGTGCCAGCAGCTACGGACAGGGGGGAACTGAAGCTTTCTTT.

The chain combines TRBV7-9 with TRBJ2-5; 7 nucleotides agree with TRBD1. V gave up 1 base and J gave up 5 bases; unmatched junction bases: 7. This CDR3 has 15 amino acids. The germline V gene has CDR1 SEHNR and CDR2 FQNEAQ (reference sequence). The CDR3 reads CASSLGTGEWETQYF. The CDR3 bases are TGTGCCAGCAGCTTAGGAACAGGGGAATGGGAGACCCAGTACTTC.

V usage is TRBV5-1 and J usage is TRBJ1-1; no definite D call. CDR1 and CDR2 (germline): SGHRS, YFSETQ. Between the trimmed V and J ends, which lost 2 bases and 1 base, there was a span of 9 bases. The CDR3 has 14 amino acids. The chain's CDR3 is CASSFENGNTEAFF. The CDR3 DNA sequence: TGCGCCAGCAGCTTTGAGAACGGGAACACTGAAGCTTTCTTT.

The CDR3 sequence: CASSPAGANYGYTF. CDR3 in DNA: TGTGCCAGCAGCCCCGCAGGGGCGAACTATGGCTACACCTTC. This chain connects TRBV3-1 (or the pseudogene TRBV3-2) to TRBJ1-2; D may be TRBD1 (6 bases). The V end lost 4 bases, the J end lost 2 bases, and 11 bases lay between the germline ends. The CDR3 loop spans 14 amino acids. The germline gives CDR1 LGHDT, CDR2 YNNKEL (reference sequence).

This clone was detected once. The gene calls are TRBV28 and TRBJ1-3; 8 bases line up with TRBD1. V shed 2 bases, J shed 0 bases, and the junction held 9 bases outside the gene matches. Germline loops: CDR1 MDHEN, CDR2 SYDVKM. The CDR3 is 18 amino acids. The CDR3 is CASSLTPGQASSGNTIYF. CDR3 nucleotides: TGTGCCAGCAGTTTAACTCCGGGACAGGCTAGCTCTGGAAACACCATATATTTT. The full variable domain, in which reference TRBV28 and TRBJ1-3 provide the parts outside the CDR3, is DVKVTQSSRYLVKRTGEKVFLECVQDMDHENMFWYRQDPGLGLRLIYFSYDVKMKEKGDIPEGYSVSREKKERFSLILESASTNQTSMYLCASSLTPGQASSGNTIYFGEGSWLTVV.

The chain carries TRBV11-2 and TRBJ2-3, with 15 bases fitting TRBD2. This CDR3 contains 18 residues. CDR1 is SGHAT and CDR2 is FQNNGV in the germline V gene. The V gene end was trimmed by 7 bases and the J gene end by 0 bases; junction bases not matched to a gene: 8. This chain's CDR3 is CASNRGTSGRTSTDTQYF. Written as DNA, the CDR3 is TGTGCCAGCAACAGAGGGACTAGCGGGAGGACTAGCACAGATACGCAGTATTTT.

For this clone: Other DNA sequences in this specimen translate into the identical CDR3. This chain links TRBV19 with TRBJ1-2; 7 bases are shared with TRBD1. Unmatched junction bases numbered 8, after V lost 6 bases and J lost 7 bases. Per germline, CDR1 LNHDA and CDR2 SQIVND (reference sequence). This CDR3 is built from 13 residues. CDR3 DNA: TGTGCCAGTAGCCCCCGGGACAGAGCTGGCTACACCTTC. Residues: CASSPRDRAGYTF.

V gene TRBV29-1 combines with J gene TRBJ2-2; no firm D call. The germline V gene encodes CDR1 SQVTM and CDR2 ANQGSEA. V gave up 6 bases and J gave up 1 base, with 3 bases separating them. There are 11 residues in the CDR3. This CDR3 is CSVRNTGELFF. The CDR3 nucleotides read TGCAGCGTCCGGAACACCGGGGAGCTGTTTTTT.

The chain is built from TRBV5-1 and TRBJ2-5; D gene unclear. CDR3 length equals 11 residues. V was clipped by 2 bases and J by 5 bases, with 4 bases between them. CDR1 is SGHRS, CDR2 YFSETQ, per germline. The CDR3 DNA is TGCGCCAGCAGCTTCGGGGAGACCCAGTACTTC. Residues: CASSFGETQYF. The full variable domain, in which reference TRBV5-1 and TRBJ2-5 provide the parts outside the CDR3, is KAGVTQTPRYLIKTRGQQVTLSCSPISGHRSVSWYQQTPGQGLQFLFEYFSETQRNKGNFPGRFSGRQFSNSRSEMNVSTLELGDSALYLCASSFGETQYFGPGTRLLVL.

This chain links TRBV7-6 with TRBJ2-3; D is possibly TRBD2 (5 bases). This CDR3 spans 14 amino acids. CDR1 is SGHVS and CDR2 is FNYEAQ in the germline V gene. Trimming stripped 4 bases from V and 1 base from J, with 9 bases between. The CDR3 bases are TGTGCCAGCAGCTCCGGACTTCGCACAGATACGCAGTATTTT. Protein product: CASSSGLRTDTQYF.

The chain uses TRBV25-1 and TRBJ2-6; the match to TRBD2 covers 12 bases. The germline CDR1 and CDR2 sequences are MGHDK and SYGVNS. Trimming removed 5 bases from V and 2 bases from J; junction bases left unmatched: 7. This CDR3 comprises 18 residues. CDR3: CASSYPSGRATGANVLTF. The CDR3 nucleotides read TGTGCCAGCAGTTATCCTAGCGGGAGGGCCACTGGGGCCAACGTCCTGACTTTC. Full variable domain (missing parts from reference TRBV25-1 and TRBJ2-6): EADIYQTPRYLVIGTGKKITLECSQTMGHDKMYWYQQDPGMELHLIHYSYGVNSTEKGDLSSESTVSRIRTEHFPLTLESARPSHTSQYLCASSYPSGRATGANVLTFGAGSRLTVL.

This clone has a handful of counts. V and J are TRBV5-1 and TRBJ1-2; 9 bases fit TRBD1. Germline assignment: CDR1 SGHRS and CDR2 YFSETQ. The CDR3 runs to 15 residues. Germline trimming cut 4 bases from V and 6 bases from J; bases unmatched to any gene: 10. The CDR3 coding sequence is TGCGCCAGCAGCCCGGGCGGGACAGGGAGGGATGGCTACACCTTC. This gives the protein CASSPGGTGRDGYTF. Using reference TRBV5-1 and TRBJ1-2 for the parts outside the CDR3, the full variable domain is KAGVTQTPRYLIKTRGQQVTLSCSPISGHRSVSWYQQTPGQGLQFLFEYFSETQRNKGNFPGRFSGRQFSNSRSEMNVSTLELGDSALYLCASSPGGTGRDGYTFGSGTRLTVV.

The chain has TRBV6-5 and TRBJ1-2; 7 bases match TRBD1. Unmatched junction bases numbered 6, after V lost 8 bases and J lost 3 bases. The CDR3 has 13 residues. In germline, CDR1 is MNHEY, CDR2 SVGAGI. The CDR3 nucleotides read TGTGCCAGCCGGACAGGCCGTTACTATGGCTACACCTTC. It codes for CASRTGRYYGYTF.

J is TRBJ2-7 and V is TRBV11-2; TRBD1 matches at 7 bases. The CDR3 covers 14 residues. Germline CDR1 is SGHAT and CDR2 is FQNNGV. Trimming cost V 0 bases and J 2 bases; bases outside gene matches: 1. CDR3 region: CASSLDQGAYEQYF. CDR3 bases: TGTGCCAGCAGCTTAGATCAGGGGGCCTACGAGCAGTACTTC.